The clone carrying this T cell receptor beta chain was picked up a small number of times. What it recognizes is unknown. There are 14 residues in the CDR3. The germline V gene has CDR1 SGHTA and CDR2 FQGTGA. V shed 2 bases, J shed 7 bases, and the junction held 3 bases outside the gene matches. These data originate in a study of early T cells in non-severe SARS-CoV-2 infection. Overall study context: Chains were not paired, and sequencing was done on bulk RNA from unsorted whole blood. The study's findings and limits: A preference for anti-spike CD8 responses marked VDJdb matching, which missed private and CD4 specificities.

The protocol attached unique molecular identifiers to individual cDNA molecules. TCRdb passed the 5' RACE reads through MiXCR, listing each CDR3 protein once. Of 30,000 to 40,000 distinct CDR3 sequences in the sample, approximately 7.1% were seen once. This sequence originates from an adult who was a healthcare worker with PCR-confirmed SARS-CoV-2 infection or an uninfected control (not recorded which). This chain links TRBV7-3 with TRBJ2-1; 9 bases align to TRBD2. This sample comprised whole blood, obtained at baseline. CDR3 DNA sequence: TGTGCCAGCAGCTTAGCCCTAGCGGGAAATGAGCAGTTCTTC. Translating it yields CASSLALAGNEQFF.